This is a list of T cell receptor beta chains from one sample in a study of shared clonotypes between healthy human individuals. Profiled with immunoSEQ multiplex PCR; TCRdb holds only in-frame clones, not every one. The sample contains about 1 million clones, around 76% of which appear only once. Material: memory CD4+ T cells sorted from blood. These receptors were taken from a man younger than 30 in good health. Each CDR3 is given with its conserved first and last residue. A D gene is named only where the DNA matches it firmly.

TRBD1,TRBJ1-2,TRBV10-3,CAISEGTGGHYGYTF
TRBD1,TRBJ2-2,TRBV6-5,CASSYRQGASGELFF
-,TRBJ1-3,TRBV6-6,CASSYSGVNTIYF
-,TRBJ2-7,TRBV6-1,CASSVRGTYEQYF
-,TRBJ1-2,TRBV6-6,CASSYSRHGYGYTF
-,TRBJ2-2,TRBV9,CASSPRLGNTGELFF
-,TRBJ1-4,TRBV7-2,CASSLKQEKLFF
-,TRBJ2-2,TRBV19,CATQLRYTGELFF
-,TRBJ2-7,TRBV6-1,CASSEPGRGLEQYF
-,TRBJ2-1,TRBV6-5,CASSFNGERAFF
TRBD1,TRBJ1-6,TRBV7-3,CASSSNRGSPLHF
-,TRBJ1-6,TRBV28,CASGTDGGNSPLHF
-,TRBJ1-4,TRBV2,CASSARVTLFF
-,TRBJ1-1,TRBV6-1,CASRWGANTEAFF
TRBD1,TRBJ1-2,TRBV18,CASSPTGTGIGYTF
TRBD1,TRBJ2-1,TRBV4-1,CASSQGTKGAVDEQFF
TRBD2,TRBJ2-7,TRBV5-1,CASSQRGSSYEQYF
-,TRBJ1-1,TRBV19,CASSDGLRNTEAFF
-,TRBJ2-3,TRBV11-3,CASSPRDTGSKYF
-,TRBJ2-1,TRBV10-1,CASSVSLDEQFF
-,TRBJ1-1,TRBV9,CASSVGSVNTEAFF
TRBD1,TRBJ1-1,TRBV29-1,CSVDTDRVSEAFF
-,TRBJ2-5,TRBV9,CASSVAPERQETQYF
-,TRBJ1-3,TRBV29-1,CSVEDPWSGRGKNTIYF
-,TRBJ2-7,TRBV14,CASSHSYEQYF
-,TRBJ2-2,TRBV10-3,CAMGAGGTGELFF
TRBD1,TRBJ1-1,TRBV25-1,CASTSNGVRGRGAFF
TRBD1,TRBJ1-5,TRBV10-3,CAISESRVPRGNQPQHF
TRBD1,TRBJ1-4,TRBV5-1,CASSLQGAITNEKLFF
TRBD2,TRBJ2-1,TRBV7-2,CASSSGTSGNEQFF
TRBD1,TRBJ2-5,TRBV7-2,CASSLRPGTVGETQYF
TRBD1,TRBJ1-2,TRBV9,CASSAETGGKYGYTF
-,TRBJ2-4,TRBV18,CASSPGNGVIQYF
-,TRBJ2-3,TRBV7-2,CASSLLGSTDTQYF
-,TRBJ2-2,TRBV18,CASSPPSRQNTGELFF
-,TRBJ1-1,TRBV30,CAWSAGTIFAEAFF
TRBD2,TRBJ2-1,TRBV7-2,CASSLSQREGNEQFF
-,TRBJ1-5,TRBV30,CAWALFGGGNQPQHF
TRBD1,TRBJ1-4,TRBV6-1,CASGTGTGLEKLFF
-,TRBJ2-3,TRBV7-2,CASGGGSGNTDTQYF